These 23 T cell receptor beta chains originate from one sample sequenced in a study of identical twins. MiXCR, run by TCRdb on the 5' RACE reads, gives a single entry per CDR3 protein. The sample has roughly 750,000 distinct CDR3 sequences, around 20% seen once; the top ten hold approximately 4.5%. These same records also appear under a second study, on T cells expressing NK-cell markers.

Sequencing was carried out using PBMCs. All receptors come from a young woman in good health.

This chain uses TRBV7-9 with TRBJ2-7; 13 bases agree with TRBD2. Germline CDR1 and CDR2: SEHNR and FQNEAQ (reference sequence). Trimming at V came to 5 bases and at J to 5 bases, leaving 12 bases not matched to a gene. This CDR3 region has 17 residues. CDR3 sequence (DNA): TGTGCCAGCAGCAAACCCGGGACTAGCGGGGCGTTCAACGAGCAGTACTTC. Encoded protein: CASSKPGTSGAFNEQYF.

This clonotype occurred a few times. The chain uses TRBV7-8 and TRBJ1-1; D gene unclear. Germline V lookup: CDR1 SGHVS, CDR2 FQNEAQ. Trimming pared 1 base from V and 6 bases from J, leaving 6 bases between. This CDR3 has 12 amino acids. The CDR3 DNA follows: TGTGCCAGCAGCTTAGGGAAGTCTGAAGCTTTCTTT. This codes for CASSLGKSEAFF. Together with reference TRBV7-8 and TRBJ1-1, the CDR3 gives the full variable domain: GAGVSQSPRYKVAKRGQDVALRCDPISGHVSLFWYQQALGQGPEFLTYFQNEAQLDKSGLPSDRFFAERPEGSVSTLKIQRTQQEDSAVYLCASSLGKSEAFFGQGTRLTVV.

CDR3 in amino acids: CASSLFGTSGGPSSYNEQFF. DNA for the CDR3: TGCGCCAGCAGCTTGTTCGGAACTAGCGGGGGGCCGAGCTCCTACAATGAGCAGTTCTTC. The chain uses TRBV5-1 and TRBJ2-1; 12 bases map to TRBD2. The V gene's germline CDR1 is SGHRS and CDR2 YFSETQ. The CDR3 is made up of 20 amino acids. The J segment lost 0 bases and the V segment lost 1 base, leaving 11 bases of the junction unmatched. The entire variable domain, with the rest obtained from reference TRBV5-1 and TRBJ2-1, is as follows: KAGVTQTPRYLIKTRGQQVTLSCSPISGHRSVSWYQQTPGQGLQFLFEYFSETQRNKGNFPGRFSGRQFSNSRSEMNVSTLELGDSALYLCASSLFGTSGGPSSYNEQFFGPGTRLTVL.

This clonotype was seen ten or more times. V and J are TRBV29-1 and TRBJ2-1; 11 nucleotides agree with TRBD2. CDR1 and CDR2 (germline): SQVTM, ANQGSEA. J gave up 1 base and V 4 bases, and 3 bases lay outside the gene matches. The CDR3 consists of 15 residues. For the CDR3, the DNA is TGCAGCGTTGGGACTAGCGGGCGGTCCTACAATGAGCAGTTCTTC. Its protein product is CSVGTSGRSYNEQFF.

This sequence joins TRBV20-1 and TRBJ2-2; 10 nucleotides align to TRBD1. From germline, CDR1 is DFQATT and CDR2 SNEGSKA (reference sequence). After removal of 0 bases from V and 5 bases from J, the junction contained 9 bases not matched to a gene. The CDR3 runs 17 residues. CDR3 sequence (DNA): TGCAGTGCTAGAGATACCTCCCGGACAGGGGGAACCGGGGAGCTGTTTTTT. This encodes CSARDTSRTGGTGELFF.

This clonotype was found once. The chain couples TRBV7-2 to TRBJ2-7; D not resolved. The CDR3 runs 13 residues. V shed 3 bases and J shed 3 bases, with 9 bases lying between them. Germline CDR1 is SGHTA and CDR2 is FQGNSA. The CDR3 is CASSFGRNYEQYF. CDR3 DNA sequence: TGTGCCAGCAGCTTCGGACGTAACTACGAGCAGTACTTC.

The rearrangement links TRBV5-1 to TRBJ2-1; 11 nucleotides align to TRBD2. CDR1 SGHRS and CDR2 YFSETQ come from the germline V gene. Trimming took 0 bases from V and 6 from J; bases not matched to a gene: 2. The CDR3 is 15 amino acids. CDR3 nucleotide sequence: TGCGCCAGCAGCTTGGCGACTAGCGGGATCAATGAGCAGTTCTTC. It codes for CASSLATSGINEQFF.

V usage is TRBV12-5 and J usage is TRBJ2-3; D unclear. Trimming removed 5 bases at V and 10 bases at J, with 13 bases between. Per germline, CDR1 LGHNT and CDR2 FRNRAP. CDR3 length equals 12 residues. This CDR3 is CASGEVGLSQYF. CDR3 bases: TGTGCTAGTGGTGAGGTTGGGCTTTCGCAGTATTTT.

This clonotype came up many times. This chain joins TRBV29-1 and TRBJ1-2, with D perhaps matching TRBD1 (5 bases). The CDR3 runs to 14 residues. V lost 7 bases to trimming and J lost 4 bases, with 19 bases between them. From germline, CDR1 is SQVTM and CDR2 ANQGSEA. CDR3 nucleotide sequence: TGCAGCGCGCAACTCGGGGGTGGAGTCTATGGCTACACCTTC. This sequence encodes CSAQLGGGVYGYTF. The full variable domain, its missing parts supplied by reference TRBV29-1 and TRBJ1-2, is SAVISQKPSRDICQRGTSLTIQCQVDSQVTMMFWYRQQPGQSLTLIATANQGSEATYESGFVIDKFPISRPNLTFSTLTVSNMSPEDSSIYLCSAQLGGGVYGYTFGSGTRLTVV.

Only a few counts were recorded for this clonotype. The V and J genes are TRBV27 and TRBJ2-3, with D possibly being TRBD1 or TRBD2 (5 bases each). CDR1 and CDR2 from the germline V gene are MNHEY and SMNVEV (reference sequence). The CDR3 has 14 residues. Trimming shortened V by 5 bases and J by 2 bases, and 11 bases separated the two germline ends. CDR3 sequence: CASSPRDPTDTQYF. The DNA of the CDR3 is TGTGCCAGCAGTCCCAGGGACCCCACAGATACGCAGTATTTT.

This chain joins TRBV10-2 and TRBJ2-5, with D maybe TRBD2 (5 bases). The CDR3 runs 13 residues. V shed 4 bases and J shed 1 base, with 7 bases lying between them. Germline V gene lookup returns CDR1 WSHSY and CDR2 SAAADI. This chain's CDR3 is CASSVRGQETQYF. The DNA for the CDR3 is TGCGCCAGCAGTGTCCGGGGCCAAGAGACCCAGTACTTC.

This clonotype came up a few times. The CDR3 sequence: CASSLRIVAGGDTQYF. DNA for the CDR3: TGTGCCAGCAGCTTAAGAATTGTAGCGGGGGGAGATACGCAGTATTTT. The chain recombines TRBV7-2 with TRBJ2-3; 10 bases are a match to TRBD2. Germline lookup yields CDR1 SGHTA and CDR2 FQGNSA. CDR3 length equals 16 residues. After removal of 2 bases from V and 5 bases from J, the junction contained 7 bases not matched to a gene.

The table lists this clonotype with a few counts. CDR3 sequence (DNA): TGTGCCATCAGGGGCCAGGGTGATTCACCCCTCCACTTT. It specifies CAIRGQGDSPLHF. The chain is built from TRBV10-3 and TRBJ1-6; D may be TRBD1 (5 bases). CDR3 length: 13 residues. Germline loops: CDR1 ENHRY, CDR2 SYGVKD. The V and J ends lost 6 bases and 8 bases respectively, with 11 bases between them.

The gene calls are TRBV4-1 and TRBJ2-1, with 10 nucleotides matching TRBD2. V was clipped by 1 base and J by 7 bases; unmatched bases: 10. The CDR3 has 17 amino acids. The germline CDR1 and CDR2 sequences are MGHRA and YSYEKL. CDR3 nucleotide sequence: TGCGCCAGCAGCCAAGGTTTAGCGGGAGGTAGTGTGAATGAGCAGTTCTTC. Its protein is CASSQGLAGGSVNEQFF.

The J gene is TRBJ2-7, the V gene TRBV3-1; D not certain. The CDR3 loop spans 12 amino acids. V was shortened by 1 base and J by 2 bases, with 3 bases between the two germline ends. Germline CDR1 and CDR2: LGHDT and YNNKEL (reference sequence). CDR3 nucleotides: TGTGCCAGCAGCCAAGTGGCCTACGAGCAGTACTTC. Translation: CASSQVAYEQYF.

The sample holds a few counts of this clonotype. V usage is TRBV10-3 and J usage is TRBJ1-6; D gene ambiguous. In germline, CDR1 is ENHRY, CDR2 SYGVKD. The ends were cut back, 6 bases at V and 5 bases at J, with 11 bases in the middle. This CDR3 has 14 amino acids. CDR3 loop: CAIRAREDNSPLHF. DNA for the CDR3: TGTGCCATCAGGGCGAGGGAAGATAATTCACCCCTCCACTTT.

The genes are TRBV25-1 and TRBJ1-2; no reliable D call. V was pared by 6 bases and J by 3 bases, with 5 bases between. Germline V gives CDR1 MGHDK, CDR2 SYGVNS. The CDR3 sequence is 11 residues long. CDR3 in amino acids: CASRTHYGYTF. Written as DNA, the CDR3 is TGTGCCAGCAGGACTCACTATGGCTACACCTTC.

Only a few counts were recorded for this clonotype. The chain couples TRBV12-3 or TRBV12-4 to TRBJ1-1, with 9 bases lining up with TRBD1. The CDR3 covers 12 residues. With V trimmed by 3 bases and J by 11 bases, 4 bases remained unmatched. The CDR3 DNA is TGTGCCAGCAGTTTCCGGGACAGGGTTGCTTTCTTT. Translating it yields CASSFRDRVAFF.

The chain carries TRBV6-1 and TRBJ2-7; D is undetermined. CDR1 and CDR2 from the germline V gene are MNHNS and SASEGT. Trimming shortened V by 5 bases and J by 2 bases, and 10 bases separated the two germline ends. CDR3 length equals 13 residues. In DNA, the CDR3 is TGTGCCAGCAGTAGCATATTTACCTACGAGCAGTACTTC. It yields the protein CASSSIFTYEQYF.

This clonotype occurred many times. The CDR3 DNA reads as TGCAGTGCGAGGACAGGAAAGACGAACGAGCAGTACTTC. The encoded protein is CSARTGKTNEQYF. This rearrangement joins TRBV20-1 to TRBJ2-7; 7 bases match TRBD1. After removal of 6 bases from V and 5 bases from J, the junction contained 10 bases not matched to a gene. This CDR3 has 13 amino acids. Germline V lookup: CDR1 DFQATT, CDR2 SNEGSKA (reference sequence).

V gene TRBV20-1 combines with J gene TRBJ1-1; D call uncertain. V gave up 0 bases and J gave up 2 bases, with 13 bases separating them. Germline lookup yields CDR1 DFQATT and CDR2 SNEGSKA (reference sequence). The CDR3 has 15 amino acids. The CDR3 loop reads CSARDFGVSNTEAFF. DNA for the CDR3: TGCAGTGCTAGAGATTTCGGGGTATCTAACACTGAAGCTTTCTTT.

This clonotype was counted at least ten times. The chain carries TRBV25-1 and TRBJ1-1, with D possibly being TRBD1 (6 bases). The CDR3 is 13 residues long. Trimming removed 6 bases at V and 3 bases at J, with 11 bases between. From germline, CDR1 is MGHDK and CDR2 SYGVNS. The chain's CDR3 is CASSRGADTEAFF. Written as DNA, the CDR3 is TGTGCCAGCAGCAGGGGTGCCGACACTGAAGCTTTCTTT.

The chain links TRBV6-2 or TRBV6-3 to TRBJ2-1, with 12 bases fitting TRBD2. The ends lost 6 bases at V and 11 bases at J; junction bases unmatched: 11. The CDR3 runs to 15 residues. CDR1 and CDR2 from the germline V gene are MNHEY and SVGEGT. The CDR3 sequence is CASSNLAGGPVKQFF. CDR3 bases: TGTGCCAGCAGCAATCTAGCGGGAGGGCCTGTTAAGCAGTTCTTC.